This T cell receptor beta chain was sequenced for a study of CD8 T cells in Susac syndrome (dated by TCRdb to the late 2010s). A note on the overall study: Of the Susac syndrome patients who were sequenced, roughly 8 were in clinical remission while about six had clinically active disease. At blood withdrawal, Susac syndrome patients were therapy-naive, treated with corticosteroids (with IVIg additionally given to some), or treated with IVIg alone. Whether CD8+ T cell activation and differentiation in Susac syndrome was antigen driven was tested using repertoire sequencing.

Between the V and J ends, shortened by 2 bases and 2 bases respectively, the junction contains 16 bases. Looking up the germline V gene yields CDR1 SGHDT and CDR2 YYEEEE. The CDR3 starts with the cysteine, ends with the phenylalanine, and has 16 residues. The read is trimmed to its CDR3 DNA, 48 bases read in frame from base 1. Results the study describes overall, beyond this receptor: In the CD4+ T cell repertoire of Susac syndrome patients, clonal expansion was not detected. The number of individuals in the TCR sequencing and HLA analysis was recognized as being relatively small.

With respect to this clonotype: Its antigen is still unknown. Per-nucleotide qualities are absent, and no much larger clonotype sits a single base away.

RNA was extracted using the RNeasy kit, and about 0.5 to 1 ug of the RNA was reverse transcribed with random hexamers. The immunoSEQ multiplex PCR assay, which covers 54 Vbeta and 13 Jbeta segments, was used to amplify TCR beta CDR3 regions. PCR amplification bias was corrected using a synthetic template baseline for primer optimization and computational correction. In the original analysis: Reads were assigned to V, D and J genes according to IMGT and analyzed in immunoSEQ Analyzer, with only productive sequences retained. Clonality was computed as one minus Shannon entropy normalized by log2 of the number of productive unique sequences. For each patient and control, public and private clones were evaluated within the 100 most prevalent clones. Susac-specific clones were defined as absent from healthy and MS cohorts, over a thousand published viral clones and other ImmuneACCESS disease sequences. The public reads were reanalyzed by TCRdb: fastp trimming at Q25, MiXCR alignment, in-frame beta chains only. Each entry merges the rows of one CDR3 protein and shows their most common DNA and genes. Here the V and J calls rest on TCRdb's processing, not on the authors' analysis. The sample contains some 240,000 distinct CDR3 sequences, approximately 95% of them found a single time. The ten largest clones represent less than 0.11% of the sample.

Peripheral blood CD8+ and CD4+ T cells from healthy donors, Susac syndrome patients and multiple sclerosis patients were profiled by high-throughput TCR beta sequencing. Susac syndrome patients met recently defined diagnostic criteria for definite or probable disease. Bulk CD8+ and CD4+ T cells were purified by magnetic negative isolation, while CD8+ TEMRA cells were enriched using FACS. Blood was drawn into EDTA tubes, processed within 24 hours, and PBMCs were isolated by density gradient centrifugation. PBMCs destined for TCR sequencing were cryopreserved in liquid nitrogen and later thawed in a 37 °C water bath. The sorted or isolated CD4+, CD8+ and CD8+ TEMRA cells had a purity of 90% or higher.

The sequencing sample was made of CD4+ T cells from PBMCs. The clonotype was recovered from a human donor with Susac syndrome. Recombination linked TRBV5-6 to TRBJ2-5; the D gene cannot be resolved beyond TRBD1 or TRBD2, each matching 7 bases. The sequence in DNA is TGTGCCAGCAGCTTTATGGCAGGGGGGGATCAAGAGACCCAGTACTTC. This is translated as CASSFMAGGDQETQYF.